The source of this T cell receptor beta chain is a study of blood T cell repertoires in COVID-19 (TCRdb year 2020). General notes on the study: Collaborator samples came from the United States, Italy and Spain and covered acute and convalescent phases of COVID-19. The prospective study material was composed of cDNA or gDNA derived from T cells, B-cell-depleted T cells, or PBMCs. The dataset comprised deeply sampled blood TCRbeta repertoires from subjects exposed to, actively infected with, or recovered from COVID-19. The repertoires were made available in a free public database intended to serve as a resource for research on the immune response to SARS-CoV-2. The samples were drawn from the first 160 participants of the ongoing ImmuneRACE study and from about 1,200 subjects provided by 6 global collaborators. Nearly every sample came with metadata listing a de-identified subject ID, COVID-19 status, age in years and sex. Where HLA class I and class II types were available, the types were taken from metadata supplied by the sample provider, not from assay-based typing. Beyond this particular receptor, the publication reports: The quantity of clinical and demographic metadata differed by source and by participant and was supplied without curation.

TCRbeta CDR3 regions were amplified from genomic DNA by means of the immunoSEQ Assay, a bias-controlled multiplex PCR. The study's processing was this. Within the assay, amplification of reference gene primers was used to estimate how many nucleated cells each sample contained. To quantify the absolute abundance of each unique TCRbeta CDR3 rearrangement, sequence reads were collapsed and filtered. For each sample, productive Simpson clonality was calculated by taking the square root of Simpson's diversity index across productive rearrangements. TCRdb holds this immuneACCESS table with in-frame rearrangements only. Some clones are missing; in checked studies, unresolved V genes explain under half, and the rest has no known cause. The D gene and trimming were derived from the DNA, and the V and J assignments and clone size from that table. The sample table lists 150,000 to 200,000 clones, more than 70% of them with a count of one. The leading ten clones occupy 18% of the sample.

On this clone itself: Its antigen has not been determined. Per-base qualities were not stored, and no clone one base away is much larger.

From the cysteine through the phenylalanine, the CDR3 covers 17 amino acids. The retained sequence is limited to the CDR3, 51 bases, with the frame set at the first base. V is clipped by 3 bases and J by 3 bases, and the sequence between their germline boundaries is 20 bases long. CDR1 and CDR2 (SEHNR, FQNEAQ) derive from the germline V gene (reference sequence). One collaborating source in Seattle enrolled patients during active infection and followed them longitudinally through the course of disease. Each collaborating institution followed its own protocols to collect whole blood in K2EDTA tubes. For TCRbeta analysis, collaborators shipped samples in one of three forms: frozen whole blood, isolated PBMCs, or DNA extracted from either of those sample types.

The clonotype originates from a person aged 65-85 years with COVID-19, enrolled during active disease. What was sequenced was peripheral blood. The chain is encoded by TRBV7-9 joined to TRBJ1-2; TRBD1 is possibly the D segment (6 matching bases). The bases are TGTGCCAGCAGCTTTGCAGGGGCGGCCCTAACCCACTATGGCTACACCTTC. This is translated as CASSFAGAALTHYGYTF.